These T cell receptor beta chains were read from a single sample in a study of early T cells in non-severe SARS-CoV-2 infection. TCRdb called the 5' RACE reads again in MiXCR, with one record for every CDR3 protein. The sample carries over 60,000 distinct CDR3 sequences, around 12% recorded once. This sample comprised whole blood, obtained at baseline. Receptor source: an adult who was a healthcare worker with PCR-confirmed SARS-CoV-2 infection or an uninfected control (not recorded which). Both conserved end residues are part of each CDR3. The order of the fields is D gene, V gene, clone size, J gene, CDR3 DNA, CDR3 protein. D genes are given only for firm matches. A row's size may be missing; if present it is once, few, many or a size class.

TRBD1,TRBV2,-,TRBJ1-2,TGTGCGGGGACAGGGGGCCGTTATGGCTACACCTTC,CAGTGGRYGYTF
-,TRBV7-2,-,TRBJ1-2,TGTGCCAGCAGCTTCTTCGCTCGAGAAGGCGATGGCTACACCTTC,CASSFFAREGDGYTF
TRBD2,TRBV7-8,few,TRBJ2-1,TGTGCCAGCAGCTCCCGTAGGTTACCTAGCGGGGGGGCACTTCGTCCTCATGAGCAGTTCTTC,CASSSRRLPSGGALRPHEQFF
-,TRBV7-2,many,TRBJ2-3,TGTGCCAGCAGTGGAGGGGCCAGCACAGATACGCAGTATTTT,CASSGGASTDTQYF
TRBD1,TRBV7-9,-,TRBJ1-1,TGTGCCAGCAGCCGGATAAACAGGGGCGGAGAAGCTTTCTTT,CASSRINRGGEAFF
-,TRBV4-1,-,TRBJ1-1,TGCGCCAGCAGCCAAGAATGGTTTTACACTGAAGCTTTCTTT,CASSQEWFYTEAFF
TRBD2,TRBV5-4,few,TRBJ2-3,TGTGCCAGCAGCTCCGCGACTAGCGCAGATACGCAGTATTTT,CASSSATSADTQYF
-,TRBV20-1,few,TRBJ1-5,TGCAGTGCTAGTGCCGACTCGTCCCAGCATTTT,CSASADSSQHF
-,TRBV20-1,few,TRBJ1-3,TGCAGTGCTAGGACGGGCTCTGGAAACACCATATATTTT,CSARTGSGNTIYF
TRBD2,TRBV4-2,-,TRBJ2-1,TGTGCCAGCAGCCAAGATCGGCGGGGGGACAATGAGCAGTTCTTC,CASSQDRRGDNEQFF
-,TRBV18,-,TRBJ2-5,TGTGCCAGCTCACCACCGACGTTATCGGAGACCCAGTACTTC,CASSPPTLSETQYF
-,TRBV20-1,-,TRBJ2-1,TGCAGTGCTAGAGATCGCCGGGGCCGCAATGAGCAGTTCTTC,CSARDRRGRNEQFF
-,TRBV18,few,TRBJ2-7,TGTGCCAGCTCACGAGACGGGGGTGTAGCCTACGAGCAGTACTTC,CASSRDGGVAYEQYF
-,TRBV2,few,TRBJ1-2,TGTGCCAGCAGTCCCGACAGTAACTATGGCTACACCTTC,CASSPDSNYGYTF
TRBD1,TRBV2,many,TRBJ2-7,TGTGCCAGCAGTGAGATCGGCAGGGGGCATGAGCAGTACTTC,CASSEIGRGHEQYF
-,TRBV27,-,TRBJ2-6,TGTGCCAGCAGCTTAGAGAGGGGCGACCCTGGGGCCAACGTCCTGACTTTC,CASSLERGDPGANVLTF
-,TRBV6-2/TRBV6-3,many,TRBJ1-2,TGTGCCAGCAGTTACCCGGACGGAAACTATGGCTACACCTTC,CASSYPDGNYGYTF
TRBD1,TRBV19,few,TRBJ2-2,TGTGCCAGTAGGAAGGTGACAGGGGACACCGGGGAGCTGTTTTTT,CASRKVTGDTGELFF
-,TRBV25-1,few,TRBJ2-2,TGTGCCAGCAGTGACTACACTCCCGGCACCGGGGAGCTGTTTTTT,CASSDYTPGTGELFF
TRBD1,TRBV24-1,many,TRBJ2-2,TGTGCCACCAGTGACAACAGGGGGTACACCGGGGAGCTGTTTTTT,CATSDNRGYTGELFF
-,TRBV5-1,many,TRBJ2-3,TGCGCCAGCAGCTTCCAGAAGAGGAGCACAGATACGCAGTATTTT,CASSFQKRSTDTQYF
-,TRBV6-5,many,TRBJ1-6,TGTGCCAGCAGTCCCATCTTGTCAGTCTCCTATAATTCACCCCTCCATTTT,CASSPILSVSYNSPLHF
TRBD2,TRBV10-1,few,TRBJ2-1,TGCGCCAGCGGGACTAGCTGGGGTAACAATGAGCAGTTCTTC,CASGTSWGNNEQFF
TRBD1,TRBV27,-,TRBJ1-6,TGTGCCAGCAGAATGGACAGGGGCTCACCCCTCCACTTT,CASRMDRGSPLHF
-,TRBV7-8,-,TRBJ2-2,TGTGCCAGCACCACCCCCAACACCGGGGAGCTGTTTTTT,CASTTPNTGELFF
-,TRBV20-1,-,TRBJ1-2,TGCAGTGCTAGTGACGGTATATCCTATGGCTACACCTTC,CSASDGISYGYTF
TRBD1,TRBV11-3,-,TRBJ2-1,TGTGCCAGCAGCTTAGGCCGGGACAGGGTGGATGAGCAGTTCTTC,CASSLGRDRVDEQFF
TRBD2,TRBV2,few,TRBJ2-7,TGTGCCAGCAGTGACGATAGCGGGGGCTACGAGCAGTACTTC,CASSDDSGGYEQYF
TRBD1,TRBV27,many,TRBJ1-2,TGTGCCAGTCGTGTTCAGGGGGAGAACTATGGCTACACCTTC,CASRVQGENYGYTF
-,TRBV4-1,many,TRBJ1-1,TGCGCCAGCAGCCAAAATTTCTTGGTGGGTAGACCTGAAGCTTTCTTT,CASSQNFLVGRPEAFF
-,TRBV18,few,TRBJ2-2,TGTGCCAGCTCACCAAAGGGTATGGTGGACACCGGGGAGCTGTTTTTT,CASSPKGMVDTGELFF
-,TRBV15,many,TRBJ2-7,TGTGCCACCGCCGAAGAAAAATCATACGAGCAGTACTTC,CATAEEKSYEQYF
TRBD2,TRBV4-2,few,TRBJ2-7,TGTGCCAGCAGCCAGTCAGCGGGGGGGCTTGACGAGCAGTACTTC,CASSQSAGGLDEQYF
TRBD2,TRBV5-1,few,TRBJ2-1,TGCGCCAGCAGCTGGACTAGCGGGGGGACGACTGAGCAGTTCTTC,CASSWTSGGTTEQFF
-,TRBV13,many,TRBJ2-4,TGTGCCAGCAGCACCCGGGGACAAACGATATTAGACATTCAGTACTTC,CASSTRGQTILDIQYF
-,TRBV7-3,-,TRBJ2-5,TGTGCCAGCAGCCCCAGGCCTCGGGGGACCCAGTACTTC,CASSPRPRGTQYF
-,TRBV9,many,TRBJ1-1,TGTGCCAGCAGCGGTGGTAGGCAGGGCCCCACTGAAGCTTTCTTT,CASSGGRQGPTEAFF
-,TRBV6-5,few,TRBJ2-2,TGTGCCAGCAGTTACTCAGGGCAGGAAGGCACCGGGGAGCTGTTTTTT,CASSYSGQEGTGELFF
TRBD2,TRBV11-2,few,TRBJ2-3,TGTGCCAGCAGCTCCATACCCGGGGGGGCGGTGGCAGATACGCAGTATTTT,CASSSIPGGAVADTQYF
TRBD1,TRBV29-1,few,TRBJ2-7,TGCAGCGTCACCCAGGGGGCCTACGAGCAGTACTTC,CSVTQGAYEQYF
TRBD2,TRBV2,many,TRBJ2-3,TGTGCCAGCGAAGCGGGGGCCATTAGCACAGATACGCAGTATTTT,CASEAGAISTDTQYF
-,TRBV5-8,-,TRBJ2-1,TGTGCCAGCAGCTTGGATCTTAGGAATGAGCAGTTCTTC,CASSLDLRNEQFF
-,TRBV7-2,many,TRBJ1-5,TGTGCCAGCAGCCTCAGGGCTCAGCCCCAGCATTTT,CASSLRAQPQHF
TRBD1,TRBV6-6,few,TRBJ1-5,TGTGCCAGCAGCCTCCAGGGACAGGGGTTTCATCAGCCCCAGCATTTT,CASSLQGQGFHQPQHF
TRBD1,TRBV20-1,few,TRBJ1-1,TGCAGTGCTAGCCTACAGGGGACTTCGAGTGAAGCTTTCTTT,CSASLQGTSSEAFF
-,TRBV29-1,-,TRBJ2-1,TGCAGCGTTGGGGGCTGGACTTACCGGGGCAATGAGCAGTTCTTC,CSVGGWTYRGNEQFF
TRBD2,TRBV20-1,few,TRBJ2-5,TGCAGTGCTAGAGGGGTGCTAGCGGGGACCCATGGGGGGACCCAGTACTTC,CSARGVLAGTHGGTQYF
-,TRBV15,-,TRBJ1-3,TGTGCCACCAGCAGAACCGGGACGAGGGGAAACACCATATATTTT,CATSRTGTRGNTIYF
-,TRBV7-2,many,TRBJ2-3,TGTGCCAGCAGCTTAATGCGGGGAGGCGGCACAGATACGCAGTATTTT,CASSLMRGGGTDTQYF
TRBD2,TRBV11-2,few,TRBJ2-5,TGTGCCAGCAGCCAGGGACTAGCGGCGACCCAGTACTTC,CASSQGLAATQYF